What follows are 4 T cell receptor beta chains derived from one specimen sequenced in a study of cytomegalovirus exposure and HLA in healthy donors. Primers for the PCR totalled 60 Vbeta and 13 Jbeta. Only in-frame clones appear in the TCRdb table, and some are missing; sequencing was by immunoSEQ multiplex PCR. The repertoire has around 150,000 clones, roughly 80% of them found once; the top ten carry 2.5% to 4%. What was sequenced was PBMCs. The source of these receptors is a man aged 40-49 years in good health and CMV-seronegative.

This chain links TRBV2 with TRBJ1-3, with D possibly TRBD1 on 5 matching bases. The CDR3 sequence is 16 residues long. The V end was cut by 1 base, the J end by 6 bases, with 16 bases between. Germline V gene data show CDR1 as SNHLY and CDR2 as FYNNEI. The CDR3 loop reads CASSEGLGLGENTIYF. The CDR3 DNA reads as TGTGCCAGCAGTGAAGGTTTGGGGCTCGGCGAAAACACCATATATTTT.

V usage is TRBV5-6 and J usage is TRBJ2-7; TRBD2 is a possible D gene (5 bases). V was cut by 0 bases and J by 0 bases, with 10 bases left in between. This CDR3 region has 15 residues. In germline, CDR1 is SGHDT, CDR2 YYEEEE. For the CDR3, the DNA is TGTGCCAGCAGCTTGGCTAGCCAAAGCTCCTACGAGCAGTACTTC. Translating it yields CASSLASQSSYEQYF.

V usage is TRBV30 and J usage is TRBJ2-5; 10 nucleotides agree with TRBD1. This CDR3 contains 13 residues. Germline CDR1 GTSNPN, CDR2 SVGIG (reference sequence). V lost 4 bases and J lost 5; bases outside the gene matches: 4. The CDR3 bases are TGTGCCTGGAACGGACAGGGGGTGGAGACCCAGTACTTC. Its translation is CAWNGQGVETQYF.

The V call is TRBV9, the J call TRBJ1-1; 7 bases map to TRBD1. Germline CDR1 SGDLS, CDR2 YYNGEE. Trimming at V came to 3 bases and at J to 3 bases, leaving 14 bases not matched to a gene. There are 17 residues in the CDR3. CDR3 coding DNA: TGTGCCAGCAGCGAAATACCACAGGGGAGTCGGGACACTGAAGCTTTCTTT. Translated: CASSEIPQGSRDTEAFF.